This T cell receptor (beta chain) was profiled in a study of long-term antiretroviral therapy in people with HIV (dated by TCRdb to the early 2020s). Regarding the complete study: The earliest samples were collected about a decade before the 2015 WHO recommendation for immediate ART, when ART was typically delayed until CD4 counts fell. A retrospective serial study tested whether changes in peripheral blood TRB repertoire composition and diversity were associated with ART initiation and durable HIV suppression. A total of approximately 200 cryopreserved PBMC samples came from a few dozen adults with confirmed HIV infection and were collected serially over a mean of approximately six years (range 1-12). About 35% of the 30 participants with HIV were female. No cross-contamination during QIAcube processing was shown when test extractions of a monoclonal T-cell line were performed alongside roughly 30 polyclonal samples. Study-wide conclusions, independent of this receptor: Limited PBMC availability meant only the TCR beta chain was sequenced, without alpha chain pairing. Expanded TRB clones identified before ART initiation dominated the repertoire at all time points, although this dominance fluctuated and declined in many PLHIV after ART. The samples were dated from 2004 to 2017, and the ART regimens that were used may be less effective than current ART regimens. Narrower CDR3 length ranges were observed in HIV repertoires than in controls, and an antigen-experienced repertoire with only a slight naive shift after ART was suggested by the network structure. Because pre-ART samples had limited cell numbers, unsorted PBMC were profiled rather than sorted CD4+ and CD8+ T cells. A significant increase in TRB diversity was found to be associated with ART initiation, although TRB diversity was observed to remain significantly below that of transplant donor controls even after long-term ART. No data were available on ART adherence, viral resistance or therapy changes, limiting inferences about post-ART repertoire changes.

According to the germline V gene, CDR1 reads SGHTA and CDR2 reads FQGNSA. The V end loses 2 bases and the J end loses 4 bases, and a stretch of 6 bases separates them. The CDR3 has 13 amino acids, counting the end cysteine and phenylalanine. Only the CDR3 part of the read is kept: 39 bases, read in frame from the first base. To note about this clone: No antigen is known for it. No per-base quality is available; no much larger clone lies one base away.

The immunoSEQ hsTCRB v3.0 assay was used at survey level resolution for TRB variable region sequencing. A depth of roughly 35,000-50,000 T-cell genomes per sample was targeted for TRB sequencing. Pooled TRB libraries were sequenced on an Illumina MiSeq with a v3 150-cycle kit. The authors processed their data as follows. Repertoire analysis was performed in R inside a reproducible Nextflow workflow that covered QC, data transformation and analysis. LymphoSeq2, an R package for exploring AIRR-Seq data, was used to implement custom analyses. After excluding several samples that yielded fewer than 5000 total TRB sequences, fewer than 200 HIV repertoires remained for analysis. Among the 170 to 200 HIV repertoires that were kept, 59 were collected before ART initiation and around 130 were collected after ART initiation. Repertoires were downsampled to 5000 TRB nucleotide sequences, and summary statistics were averaged over 100 downsampling iterations. Only TRB sequences with CDR3 regions of at least seven amino acids were retained for analysis. Diversity was measured with a Shannon entropy-derived clonality score and the Gini coefficient. In the repertoire networks, any two of the top 5000 CDR3 amino acid sequences were linked whenever the two sequences differed by an edit distance of one. GLIPH2 predicted antigen specificity groups and MHC restriction for TRB CDR3 amino acid sequences. Known CMV, EBV, HIV or tissue antigen associations were flagged by matching CDR3 amino acid sequences against VDJdb and McPAS-TCR. Pre-ART, post-ART and control groups were compared with Wilcoxon signed-rank tests and Holm-Bonferroni correction. Sourced from immuneACCESS, this table was stored by TCRdb with only in-frame sequences that have V and J called. A share of the clones is absent; for the studies checked, an unresolved V gene accounts for under half, and the remainder has no known explanation. For V, J and clone size, that table is used; D and trimming come from the DNA. In this sample the table shows 15,000 to 20,000 clones, approximately 79% of which occur a single time. The biggest ten clones account for 10% to 12% of the sample.

Inclusion was restricted to participants for whom at least one PBMC sample before ART initiation and at least two post-ART samples were available. Every participant with HIV received treatment in the United States of America. Before DNA extraction, cryopreserved samples of roughly 0.95-10 million PBMC were thawed and washed. At the time of the earliest PBMC sample for each participant with HIV, ages ranged from about 23 to 60 years. PBMC samples were contributed by each participant from 1-4 timepoints before ART initiation and 2-8 timepoints after ART initiation, with a median of 7 samples. For every participant, serial HIV viral load, CD4+ T-cell count, ART history and demographic data were obtained. Genomic DNA was extracted from unsorted PBMC with a Qiagen kit on a QIAcube, with processing performed in batches of 12 samples.

This clonotype was obtained from a woman aged 35 to 49 with HIV. The V and J segments used are TRBV7-2 and TRBJ2-1; the D segment cannot be called with confidence. Here the sequenced sample was unsorted PBMCs, taken 2.3 years after starting antiretroviral therapy. The DNA sequence is given as TGTGCCAGCAGCTTAAACGCGTACAATGAGCAGTTCTTC. This codes for CASSLNAYNEQFF.